The rows below give T cell receptor beta chains drawn from one sample of a study of beta chain features in type 1 diabetes. Profiling relied on immunoSEQ multiplex PCR, and the TCRdb table lists in-frame clones only, not all of them. Here the sample spans some 22,000 clones, almost 70% being singletons. Sequenced sample: Tregs from blood. The origin of the receptors is a woman in her thirties or forties in good health. Each CDR3 is given with its conserved first and last residue. Each record gives: D gene, clone size, V gene, CDR3 length, J gene, CDR3 DNA, CDR3 protein. A D gene is named only where the DNA matches it firmly. Expanded clones get a size class; other rows say once, few or many, or leave the size out.

TRBD2,.,TRBV11-2,15,TRBJ2-3,TGTGCCAGCAGCGCCGGGGGGGCCGAGACAGATACGCAGTATTTT,CASSAGGAETDTQYF
.,.,TRBV19,15,TRBJ1-2,TGTGCCAGTAGTATAGCGGCCGTAGCTGCTAACTCAATCACCTTC,CASSIAAVAANSITF
.,once,TRBV29-1,11,TRBJ1-2,TGCAGCGTGGCGGTGAACTATGGCTACACCTTC,CSVAVNYGYTF
TRBD2,.,TRBV6-4,19,TRBJ2-1,TGTGCCAGCAGTGACTCGAAGCTGCGGGGGGGCCCATCCTACAATGAGCAGTTCTTC,CASSDSKLRGGPSYNEQFF
.,.,TRBV18,14,TRBJ1-1,TGTGCCAGCTCTCATGTAACAGGAAACACTGAAGCTTTCTTT,CASSHVTGNTEAFF
.,.,TRBV6-6,16,TRBJ1-1,TGTGCCAGCAGTTACGAACCGGGAGCCCCGAACACTGAAGCTTTCTTT,CASSYEPGAPNTEAFF
.,.,TRBV7-2,16,TRBJ2-3,TGTGCCAGCAGCTTCCTGGGGGGAGCGAACACAGATACGCAGTATTTT,CASSFLGGANTDTQYF
.,few,TRBV10-3,15,TRBJ1-1,TGTGCCATCAGTGAGTCGGGGAGGGTGAACACTGAAGCTTTCTTT,CAISESGRVNTEAFF
.,.,TRBV14,16,TRBJ2-5,TGTGCCAGCAGCCAAGTGGCGGGGACCTTCCAAGAGACCCAGTACTTC,CASSQVAGTFQETQYF
.,.,TRBV11-2,18,TRBJ1-6,TGTGCCAGCAGCTTAGATCCGTGGGTGGGGCTGGGGAATTCACCCCTCCACTTT,CASSLDPWVGLGNSPLHF
.,few,TRBV7-2,14,TRBJ1-2,TGTGCCAGCAGCTTAGTGACGGGGTCAGGTGGCTACACCTTC,CASSLVTGSGGYTF
TRBD1,.,TRBV6-1,15,TRBJ2-2,TGTGCCAGCATCCGGGACAGGGTTGCAACCGGGGAGCTGTTTTTT,CASIRDRVATGELFF
.,.,TRBV6-7,16,TRBJ1-6,TGTGCCAGCAGTTACCGGAGCGTACCGACTAATTCACCCCTCCACTTT,CASSYRSVPTNSPLHF
TRBD1,.,TRBV7-9,15,TRBJ2-5,TGTGCCAGCAGCGAGCCGGGACAGCAGGTGGAGACCCAGTACTTC,CASSEPGQQVETQYF
TRBD1,.,TRBV6-6,14,TRBJ2-3,TGTGCCAGCAAGAGACAGGGAGGCACAGATACGCAGTATTTT,CASKRQGGTDTQYF
.,.,TRBV18,13,TRBJ2-7,TGTGCCAGCTCACCCCGGGTGGGGCCGCTTCTTGCCTTC,CASSPRVGPLLAF
TRBD1,.,TRBV11-1,16,TRBJ2-3,TGTGCCAGCCGCCGGCAACTCGACAGGGGGACAGATACGCAGTATTTT,CASRRQLDRGTDTQYF
.,.,TRBV7-2,13,TRBJ1-5,TGTGCCAGCAGCTTAGTTGACCAGGGCGGTTGGCATTTT,CASSLVDQGGWHF
TRBD2,.,TRBV7-2,17,TRBJ2-1,TGTGCCAGCAGCCCCACGGGAGGTGGGGGGGCCTACAATGAGCAGTTCTTC,CASSPTGGGGAYNEQFF
TRBD1,few,TRBV19,15,TRBJ1-1,TGTGCCACTCGTCCCGGGACAGGGTGGAACACTGAAGCTTTCTTT,CATRPGTGWNTEAFF
TRBD1,once,TRBV7-9,16,TRBJ1-2,TGTGCCAGCAGCCAAGCTAGGCAGGGGGCAGACTATGGCTACACCTTC,CASSQARQGADYGYTF
TRBD1,.,TRBV7-2,16,TRBJ1-3,TGTGCCAGCAGCTCCGCGGCACAGGGGTACGGAAACACCATATATTTT,CASSSAAQGYGNTIYF
.,.,TRBV4-1,15,TRBJ2-5,TGCGCCAGCAGCCCAGGCAGCCTCCCACAAGAGACCCAGTACTTC,CASSPGSLPQETQYF
TRBD2,.,TRBV7-9,16,TRBJ2-3,TGTGCCAGCAGCCCGGGACTAGCGGGGGGCACAGATACGCAGTATTTT,CASSPGLAGGTDTQYF
TRBD2,.,TRBV9,15,TRBJ2-5,TGTGCCAGCAGCGTAGCGGGGGGGCCACGGGAGACCCAGTACTTC,CASSVAGGPRETQYF
TRBD1,.,TRBV5-1,16,TRBJ2-1,TGCGCCAGCAGCTTAGCTGGACAGGGGGCATTAAATGAGCAGTTCTTC,CASSLAGQGALNEQFF
.,.,TRBV2,13,TRBJ1-1,TGTGCCAGCAGTGGACAAATGAACACTGAAGCTTTCTTT,CASSGQMNTEAFF
TRBD2,.,TRBV5-1,17,TRBJ2-3,TGCGCCAGCAGCTGGGGACTAGCGGCCCTCGACACAGATACGCAGTATTTT,CASSWGLAALDTDTQYF
.,.,TRBV21-1,13,TRBJ1-2,TGTGCCATCCGGACAGGGGATAACTATGGCTACACCTTC,CAIRTGDNYGYTF
TRBD1,.,TRBV12-5,12,TRBJ1-4,TGTGCTAGTGGACCTGGCCGGGACAGGCTGTTTTTT,CASGPGRDRLFF
TRBD1,.,TRBV27,15,TRBJ2-7,TGTGCCAGCAGTTTATTTGTGGGGACAGGGGACGAGCAGTACTTC,CASSLFVGTGDEQYF
TRBD2,few,TRBV10-2,18,TRBJ2-6,TGCGCCAGCAGTCCTCGGGGGCGGGGGGGCTCTGGGGCCAACGTCCTGACTTTC,CASSPRGRGGSGANVLTF
.,.,TRBV19,16,TRBJ2-2,TGTGCCAGCAAAAAGGGCGGGGGCACCAGGACCGGGGAGCTGTTTTTT,CASKKGGGTRTGELFF
TRBD1,.,TRBV11-2,18,TRBJ2-7,TGTGCCAGCAGCTTAGATGAATCCAGGGGGATAACTCAGTACGAGCAGTACTTC,CASSLDESRGITQYEQYF
.,.,TRBV9,16,TRBJ1-6,TGTGCCAGCAGCGTAGGACAGCCGCGCTATAATTCACCCCTCCACTTT,CASSVGQPRYNSPLHF
TRBD1,.,TRBV5-6,14,TRBJ2-4,TGTGCCAGCAGATACAGGGGTTCTGGAAACATTCAGTACTTC,CASRYRGSGNIQYF
TRBD1,.,TRBV7-9,16,TRBJ1-5,TGTGCCAGCAGCCGCGGACAGGCCGGGACCAATCAGCCCCAGCATTTT,CASSRGQAGTNQPQHF
.,.,TRBV2,14,TRBJ2-2,TGTGCCAGCAGTGTTGGCAGGGCGTTAAGGGAGCTGTTTTTT,CASSVGRALRELFF
TRBD1,once,TRBV19,14,TRBJ2-7,TGTGCCAGTGGAAAACGGCAGGGGGCTAACGAGCAGTACTTC,CASGKRQGANEQYF
TRBD1,.,TRBV9,13,TRBJ1-6,TGTGCCAGCAGCGGACAGGGCAATTCACCCCTCCACTTT,CASSGQGNSPLHF
TRBD1,once,TRBV6-1,15,TRBJ2-3,TGTGCCAGCAGAAGTAGGGGGCAGGCGCCAGATACGCAGTATTTT,CASRSRGQAPDTQYF
TRBD1,.,TRBV19,13,TRBJ1-5,TGTGCCAGTAAACAGGACAGGCCTCAGCCCCAGCATTTT,CASKQDRPQPQHF
.,few,TRBV23-1,15,TRBJ2-7,TGCGCCAGCACCCCCTCCGATGAGGTTGGCTACGAGCAGTACTTC,CASTPSDEVGYEQYF
TRBD1,few,TRBV10-2,14,TRBJ1-2,TGCGCCAGCACCGAGGACAGGGTCCCTTCTGGCTACACCTTC,CASTEDRVPSGYTF
TRBD1,.,TRBV25-1,14,TRBJ2-7,TGTGCCAGCACATCGGGACAGGGGACCTACGAGCAGTACTTC,CASTSGQGTYEQYF